This entry features one TCR beta chain sequence. This entry is derived from a study of blood T cell repertoires in COVID-19. The data were produced by immunoSEQ multiplex PCR, yet TCRdb's version contains in-frame clones alone and is incomplete. This table has about 430,000 clones, roughly nine tenths appearing once. Participants were aged roughly 18 to 89 years, lived in around 25 US areas, and enrolled virtually. The receptor comes from a young man who had recovered from COVID-19. The specimen sequenced was PBMCs or T cells enriched from blood (not recorded which).

Here the CDR3 reads CASSENKGPWAQYF. The CDR3 coding sequence is TGTGCCAGCAGTGAAAACAAGGGGCCTTGGGCCCAGTACTTC. The rearrangement joins TRBV2 to TRBJ2-5; possibly TRBD1 for D (5 bases). Germline V lookup: CDR1 SNHLY, CDR2 FYNNEI. The CDR3 has 14 amino acids. V was clipped by 2 bases and J by 9 bases, with 16 bases between them.